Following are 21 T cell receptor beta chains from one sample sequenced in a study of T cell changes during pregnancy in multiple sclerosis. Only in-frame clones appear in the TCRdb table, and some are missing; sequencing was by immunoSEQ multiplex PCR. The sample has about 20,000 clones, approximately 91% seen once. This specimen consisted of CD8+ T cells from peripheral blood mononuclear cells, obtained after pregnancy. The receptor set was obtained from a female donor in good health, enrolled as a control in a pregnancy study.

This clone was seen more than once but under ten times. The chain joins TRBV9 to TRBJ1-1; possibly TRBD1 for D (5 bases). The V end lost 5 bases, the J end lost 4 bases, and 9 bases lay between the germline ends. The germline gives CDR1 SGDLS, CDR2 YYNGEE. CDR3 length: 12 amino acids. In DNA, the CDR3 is TGTGCCAGCAGTGGGGGGGGCACTGAAGCTTTCTTT. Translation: CASSGGGTEAFF.

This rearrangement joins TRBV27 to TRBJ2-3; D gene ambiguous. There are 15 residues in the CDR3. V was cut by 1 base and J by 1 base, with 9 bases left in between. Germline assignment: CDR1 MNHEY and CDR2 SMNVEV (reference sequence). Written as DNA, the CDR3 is TGTGCCAGCAGTTTATATTTACTGGGCACAGATACGCAGTATTTT. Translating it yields CASSLYLLGTDTQYF.

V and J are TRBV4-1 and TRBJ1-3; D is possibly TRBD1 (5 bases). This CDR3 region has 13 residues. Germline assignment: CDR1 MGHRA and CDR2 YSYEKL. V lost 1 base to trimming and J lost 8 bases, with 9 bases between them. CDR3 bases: TGCGCCAGCAGCCAAGCCCTAGGGGACACCATATATTTT. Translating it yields CASSQALGDTIYF.

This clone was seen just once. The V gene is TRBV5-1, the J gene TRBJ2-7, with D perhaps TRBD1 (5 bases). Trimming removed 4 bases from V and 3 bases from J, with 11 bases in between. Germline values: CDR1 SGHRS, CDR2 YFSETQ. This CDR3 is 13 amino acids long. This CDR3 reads CASSPGYSYEQYF. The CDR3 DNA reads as TGCGCCAGCAGCCCAGGGTATAGCTACGAGCAGTACTTC.

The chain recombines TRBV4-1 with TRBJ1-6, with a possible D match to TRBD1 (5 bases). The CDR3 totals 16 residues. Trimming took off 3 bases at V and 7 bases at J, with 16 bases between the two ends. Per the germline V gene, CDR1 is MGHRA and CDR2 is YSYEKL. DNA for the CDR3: TGCGCCAGCAGCCAGGTCCCCTGGGGGGGAAATTCACCCCTCCACTTT. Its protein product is CASSQVPWGGNSPLHF.

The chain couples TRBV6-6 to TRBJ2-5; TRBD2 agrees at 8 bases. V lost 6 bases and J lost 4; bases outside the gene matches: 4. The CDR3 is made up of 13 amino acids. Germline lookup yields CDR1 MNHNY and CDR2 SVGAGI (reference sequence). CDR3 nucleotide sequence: TGTGCCAGCAGCTCCCGGGGGGGAGAGACCCAGTACTTC. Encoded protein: CASSSRGGETQYF.

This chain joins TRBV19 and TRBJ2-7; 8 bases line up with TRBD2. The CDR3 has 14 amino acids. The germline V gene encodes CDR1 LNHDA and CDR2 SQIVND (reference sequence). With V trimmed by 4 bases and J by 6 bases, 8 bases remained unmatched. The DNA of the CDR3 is TGTGCCAGTAGTACGGGACTAGAGCTCCGCGAGCAGTACTTC. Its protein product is CASSTGLELREQYF.

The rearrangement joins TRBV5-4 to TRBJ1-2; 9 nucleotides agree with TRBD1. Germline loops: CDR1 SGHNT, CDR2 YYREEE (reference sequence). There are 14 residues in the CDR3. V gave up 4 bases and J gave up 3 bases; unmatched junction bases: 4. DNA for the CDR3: TGTGCCAGCAGCCCGGACAGGGGCTACTATGGCTACACCTTC. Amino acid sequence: CASSPDRGYYGYTF.

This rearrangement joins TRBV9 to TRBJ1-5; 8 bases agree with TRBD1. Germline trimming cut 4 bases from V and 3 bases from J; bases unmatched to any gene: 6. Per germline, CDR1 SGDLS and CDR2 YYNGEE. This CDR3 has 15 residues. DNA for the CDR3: TGTGCCAGCAGCCCGGGGACAGGACTCAATCAGCCCCAGCATTTT. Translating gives CASSPGTGLNQPQHF. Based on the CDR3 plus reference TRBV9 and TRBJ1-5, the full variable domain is DSGVTQTPKHLITATGQRVTLRCSPRSGDLSVYWYQQSLDQGLQFLIQYYNGEERAKGNILERFSAQQFPDLHSELNLSSLELGDSALYFCASSPGTGLNQPQHFGDGTRLSIL.

CDR3 sequence reads: CASSEGAQPQHF. The CDR3 DNA sequence: TGCGCCAGCAGTGAGGGAGCTCAGCCCCAGCATTTT. The gene calls are TRBV10-1 and TRBJ1-5; D not certain. Germline CDR1 and CDR2: WNHNN and SYGVQD (reference sequence). V was trimmed by 2 bases and J by 6 bases, leaving 5 bases between them. The CDR3 length is 12 residues.

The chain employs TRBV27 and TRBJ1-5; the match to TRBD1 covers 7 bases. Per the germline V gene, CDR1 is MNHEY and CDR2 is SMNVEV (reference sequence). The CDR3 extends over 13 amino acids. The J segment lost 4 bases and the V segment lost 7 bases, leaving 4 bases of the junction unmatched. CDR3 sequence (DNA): TGTGCCAGCAAAGGGACAGTGAATCAGCCCCAGCATTTT. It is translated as CASKGTVNQPQHF.

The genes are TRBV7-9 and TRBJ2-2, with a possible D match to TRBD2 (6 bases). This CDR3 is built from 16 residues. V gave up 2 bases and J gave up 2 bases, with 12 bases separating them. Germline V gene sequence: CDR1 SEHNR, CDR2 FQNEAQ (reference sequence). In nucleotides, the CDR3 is TGTGCCAGCAGCTTACCGACCGGGACTAACACCGGGGAGCTGTTTTTT. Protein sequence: CASSLPTGTNTGELFF.

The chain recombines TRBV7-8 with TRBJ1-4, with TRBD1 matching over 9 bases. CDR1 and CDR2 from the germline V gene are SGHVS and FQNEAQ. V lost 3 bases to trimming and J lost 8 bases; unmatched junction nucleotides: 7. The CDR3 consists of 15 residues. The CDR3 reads CASSLYDRGEEKLFF. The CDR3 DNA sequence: TGTGCCAGCAGCTTGTACGACAGGGGGGAGGAAAAACTGTTTTTT.

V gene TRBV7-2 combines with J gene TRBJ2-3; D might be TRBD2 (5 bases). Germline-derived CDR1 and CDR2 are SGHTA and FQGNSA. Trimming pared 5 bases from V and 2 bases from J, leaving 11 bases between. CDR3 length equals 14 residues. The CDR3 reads CASSPPRVTDTQYF. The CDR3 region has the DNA TGTGCCAGCAGCCCTCCGCGGGTCACAGATACGCAGTATTTT.

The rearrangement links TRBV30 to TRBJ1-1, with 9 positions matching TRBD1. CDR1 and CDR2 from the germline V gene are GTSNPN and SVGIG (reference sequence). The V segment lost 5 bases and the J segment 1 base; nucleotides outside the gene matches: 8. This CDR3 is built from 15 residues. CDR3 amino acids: CAWGNRGRGNTEAFF. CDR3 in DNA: TGTGCCTGGGGAAACAGGGGGCGAGGGAACACTGAAGCTTTCTTT.

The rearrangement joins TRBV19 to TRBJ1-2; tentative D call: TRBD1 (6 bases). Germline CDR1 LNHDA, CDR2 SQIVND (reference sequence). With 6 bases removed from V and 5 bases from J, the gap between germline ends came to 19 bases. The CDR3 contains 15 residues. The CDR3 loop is CASRTEQGFWYGYTF. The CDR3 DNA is TGTGCCAGTAGAACGGAACAGGGATTTTGGTATGGCTACACCTTC.

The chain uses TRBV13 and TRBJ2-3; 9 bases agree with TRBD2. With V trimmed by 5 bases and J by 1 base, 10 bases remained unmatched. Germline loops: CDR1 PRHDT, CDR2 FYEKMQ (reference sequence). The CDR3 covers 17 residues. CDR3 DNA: TGTGCCAGCAGCCCCCGGGGTAGCGGGGGTCGCACAGATACGCAGTATTTT. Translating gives CASSPRGSGGRTDTQYF.

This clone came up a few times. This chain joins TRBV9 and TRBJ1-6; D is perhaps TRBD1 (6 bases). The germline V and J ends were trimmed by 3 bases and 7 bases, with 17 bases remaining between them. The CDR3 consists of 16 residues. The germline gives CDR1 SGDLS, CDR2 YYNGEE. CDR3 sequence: CASSDFRGILNSPLHF. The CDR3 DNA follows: TGTGCCAGCAGCGATTTTAGGGGGATCCTCAATTCACCCCTCCACTTT. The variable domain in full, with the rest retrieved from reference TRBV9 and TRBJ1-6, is DSGVTQTPKHLITATGQRVTLRCSPRSGDLSVYWYQQSLDQGLQFLIQYYNGEERAKGNILERFSAQQFPDLHSELNLSSLELGDSALYFCASSDFRGILNSPLHFGNGTRLTVT.

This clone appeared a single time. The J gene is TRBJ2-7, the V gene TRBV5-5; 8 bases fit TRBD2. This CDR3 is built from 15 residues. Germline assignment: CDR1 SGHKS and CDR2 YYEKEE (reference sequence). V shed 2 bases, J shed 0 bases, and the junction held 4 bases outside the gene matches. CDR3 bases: TGTGCCAGCAGCTTAGCGGGGGACTCCTCCTACGAGCAGTACTTC. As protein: CASSLAGDSSYEQYF.

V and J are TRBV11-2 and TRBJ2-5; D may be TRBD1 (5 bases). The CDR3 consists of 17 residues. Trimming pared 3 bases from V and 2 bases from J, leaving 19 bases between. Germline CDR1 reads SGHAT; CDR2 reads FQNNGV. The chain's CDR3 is CASSFGGQVIKQETQYF. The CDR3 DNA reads TGTGCCAGCAGCTTCGGCGGACAAGTGATAAAACAAGAGACCCAGTACTTC.

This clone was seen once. The CDR3 sequence: CASSIYDSLSNQPQHF. The CDR3 DNA reads as TGTGCCAGTAGTATATACGACAGCCTTAGCAATCAGCCCCAGCATTTT. The gene calls are TRBV19 and TRBJ1-5; D might be TRBD1 (5 bases). V was cut by 2 bases and J by 0 bases, with 11 bases left in between. The CDR3 totals 16 residues. Germline CDR1 reads LNHDA; CDR2 reads SQIVND (reference sequence).